A single sample gave rise to the 25 T cell receptor beta chains below, sequenced in a study of cytomegalovirus exposure and HLA in healthy donors. Produced via immunoSEQ multiplex PCR; TCRdb's table is partial and in-frame only. In the table there are about 160,000 clones, approximately 86% of which are singletons. The sample consisted of PBMCs. These receptor sequences come from a woman in her late teens or twenties in good health and CMV-seronegative.

The chain uses TRBV27 and TRBJ1-1; weak D call: TRBD1 (5 bases). Germline V CDR1 and CDR2: MNHEY, SMNVEV (reference sequence). The CDR3 sequence is 18 residues long. Trimming left V 3 bases short and J 1 base short, with 21 bases between. Written as DNA, the CDR3 is TGTGCCAGCAGTTTTCTAGGGCAGGGATCTAGTAGGAACACTGAAGCTTTCTTT. This gives the protein CASSFLGQGSSRNTEAFF.

This clone was seen just once. The rearrangement links TRBV9 to TRBJ2-1; the D gene is possibly TRBD2 (7 bases). V shed 3 bases and J shed 1 base, with 17 bases lying between them. CDR3 length equals 17 residues. Germline CDR1 and CDR2: SGDLS and YYNGEE. The CDR3 loop is CASSGSGGQRSYNEQFF. The CDR3 coding sequence is TGTGCCAGCAGCGGTTCGGGGGGCCAAAGGTCCTACAATGAGCAGTTCTTC.

The chain uses TRBV6-5 and TRBJ1-2; tentative D call: TRBD1 (6 bases). CDR1 is MNHEY, CDR2 SVGAGI, per germline. There are 15 residues in the CDR3. Trimming shortened V by 3 bases and J by 4 bases, and 15 bases separated the two germline ends. The CDR3 coding sequence is TGTGCCAGCAGTTATTCGGTGACAGGTCCCTATGGCTACACCTTC. Residues: CASSYSVTGPYGYTF.

V is TRBV2 and J is TRBJ2-1, with 9 positions matching TRBD1. Germline values: CDR1 SNHLY, CDR2 FYNNEI. The V gene end was trimmed by 3 bases and the J gene end by 13 bases; junction bases not matched to a gene: 13. The CDR3 consists of 15 residues. CDR3 residues: CASSEGTGPKERQFF. The CDR3 DNA reads TGTGCCAGCAGTGAGGGGACAGGGCCCAAGGAGAGACAGTTCTTC. Looking up the rest from reference TRBV2 and TRBJ2-1 gives the full variable domain: EPEVTQTPSHQVTQMGQEVILRCVPISNHLYFYWYRQILGQKVEFLVSFYNNEISEKSEIFDDQFSVERPDGSNFTLKIRSTKLEDSAMYFCASSEGTGPKERQFFGPGTRLTVL.

This rearrangement joins TRBV7-3 to TRBJ2-5; D perhaps matches TRBD1 (6 bases). The CDR3 is made up of 15 amino acids. The V gene's germline CDR1 is SGHTA and CDR2 FQGTGA. Trimming removed 0 bases at V and 5 bases at J, with 13 bases between. The CDR3 region is CASSLTQGQAETQYF. The DNA for the CDR3 is TGTGCCAGCAGCTTAACGCAGGGACAAGCGGAGACCCAGTACTTC.

The chain joins TRBV6-6 to TRBJ2-4; 7 bases match TRBD1. The CDR3 length is 13 residues. CDR1 is MNHNY, CDR2 SVGAGI, per germline (reference sequence). J gave up 5 bases and V 2 bases, and 0 bases lay outside the gene matches. In DNA, the CDR3 is TGTGCCAGCAGTTACGGGACAGAAAACATTCAGTACTTC. Its translation is CASSYGTENIQYF.

The chain carries TRBV29-1 and TRBJ2-1; TRBD2 is a possible D gene (6 bases). Trimming took 7 bases from V and 5 from J, leaving 15 bases between them. Germline V gene lookup returns CDR1 SQVTM and CDR2 ANQGSEA. This CDR3 has 13 residues. The CDR3 bases are TGCAGCGGCACTTATAGCGGAGACAATGAGCAGTTCTTC. Residues: CSGTYSGDNEQFF.

This clone was seen a single time. The CDR3 DNA reads as TGCGCCAGCAGCCAAGAGGCACAGGCTAGGAATCAGCCCCAGCATTTT. It encodes CASSQEAQARNQPQHF. The rearrangement joins TRBV4-1 to TRBJ1-5, with TRBD1 as a possible D gene (5 bases). V gave up 0 bases and J gave up 4 bases, with 13 bases separating them. CDR1 and CDR2 from the germline V gene are MGHRA and YSYEKL. This CDR3 is built from 16 residues.

The genes are TRBV10-2 and TRBJ1-6, with TRBD1 identical over 8 bases. CDR3 length equals 15 residues. The V and J ends lost 8 bases and 9 bases, in that order; junction bases with no gene match: 12. CDR1 and CDR2 from the germline V gene are WSHSY and SAAADI. CDR3 region: CASGGGTGGASPLHF. In nucleotides, the CDR3 is TGCGCCAGCGGTGGGGGTACAGGGGGGGCTTCACCCCTCCACTTT.

This clone appeared once. This chain joins TRBV5-1 and TRBJ1-1, with TRBD1 as a possible D gene (5 bases). The germline V gene has CDR1 SGHRS and CDR2 YFSETQ. V was clipped by 4 bases and J by 4 bases, with 17 bases between them. The CDR3 has 15 amino acids. The CDR3 region has the DNA TGCGCCAGCAGCCTATCTCTGACAGCTTCCACTGAAGCTTTCTTT. Protein product: CASSLSLTASTEAFF.

The rearrangement uses TRBV27 and TRBJ2-3; the D gene is possibly TRBD2 (5 bases). V lost 3 bases to trimming and J lost 0 bases, with 10 bases between them. The CDR3 sequence is 15 residues long. Germline V gene data show CDR1 as MNHEY and CDR2 as SMNVEV (reference sequence). The CDR3 loop reads CASSFYRTSTDTQYF. CDR3 coding DNA: TGTGCCAGCAGTTTCTATCGGACTAGCACAGATACGCAGTATTTT.

The chain has TRBV4-1 and TRBJ2-1, with D possibly matching TRBD2 (5 bases). The germline gives CDR1 MGHRA, CDR2 YSYEKL. Trimming shortened V by 9 bases and J by 8 bases, and 11 bases separated the two germline ends. The CDR3 loop spans 11 amino acids. CDR3 residues: CASRTRDEQFF. CDR3 coding DNA: TGCGCCAGTCGGACGCGGGATGAGCAGTTCTTC.

The chain recombines TRBV29-1 with TRBJ2-1, with D possibly being TRBD2 (5 bases). V was pared by 5 bases and J by 10 bases, with 15 bases between. The CDR3 length is 12 residues. The germline gives CDR1 SQVTM, CDR2 ANQGSEA. CDR3 sequence: CSVSGSLAEQFF. CDR3 DNA sequence: TGCAGCGTTTCTGGATCCCTAGCCGAGCAGTTCTTC.

In this sample, this clone turned up a few times. The chain recombines TRBV18 with TRBJ2-7, with 14 bases aligning to TRBD2. This CDR3 region has 15 residues. Trimming took 5 bases from V and 5 from J; bases not matched to a gene: 5. In germline, CDR1 is KGHSH, CDR2 LQKENI. The CDR3 protein is CASSLQGLAGDEQYF. The CDR3 nucleotides are TGTGCCAGCTCATTACAGGGACTAGCGGGGGACGAGCAGTACTTC.

The genes are TRBV5-1 and TRBJ2-1; TRBD2 matches 15 bases. The CDR3 is 17 residues long. V was pared by 2 bases and J by 5 bases, with 5 bases of the junction left unmatched. The germline V gene encodes CDR1 SGHRS and CDR2 YFSETQ. In DNA, the CDR3 is TGCGCCAGCAGCTTCGGACTAGCGGGGGGGCGAGACAATGAGCAGTTCTTC. It translates to CASSFGLAGGRDNEQFF.

The chain joins TRBV18 to TRBJ1-1; the D is unclear. V lost 0 bases and J lost 2, with 10 bases in between. Per the germline V gene, CDR1 is KGHSH and CDR2 is LQKENI. The CDR3 runs to 15 residues. This chain's CDR3 is CASSPPLLANTEAFF. For the CDR3, the DNA is TGTGCCAGCTCACCACCGCTCCTGGCCAACACTGAAGCTTTCTTT.

This clone was found once. The V and J genes are TRBV7-6 and TRBJ1-2; D unresolved. This CDR3 has 12 amino acids. The V gene lost 5 bases and the J gene lost 8 bases, with 12 bases spanning the gap. Germline loops: CDR1 SGHVS, CDR2 FNYEAQ. This CDR3 reads CASSARGSGYTF. In DNA, the CDR3 is TGTGCCAGCAGCGCTCGGGGATCCGGCTACACCTTC.

This sequence joins TRBV18 and TRBJ1-5, with 9 bases identical to TRBD1. J lost 9 bases, V lost 2 bases, and 5 bases had no gene match. The CDR3 covers 14 residues. Per the germline V gene, CDR1 is KGHSH and CDR2 is LQKENI. The CDR3 protein is CASSPEGTGSPQHF. The CDR3 DNA reads TGTGCCAGCTCACCAGAAGGGACAGGGTCGCCCCAGCATTTT.

The V gene is TRBV18, the J gene TRBJ1-6; TRBD1 matches 12 bases. J gave up 9 bases and V 1 base, and 1 base lay outside the gene matches. The germline CDR1 and CDR2 sequences are KGHSH and LQKENI. CDR3 length: 15 residues. The CDR3 nucleotides are TGTGCCAGCTCACCACGGGGACAGGGGGCTTCACCCCTCCACTTT. It specifies CASSPRGQGASPLHF. Complete variable domain (other parts from reference TRBV18 and TRBJ1-6): NAGVMQNPRHLVRRRGQEARLRCSPMKGHSHVYWYRQLPEEGLKFMVYLQKENIIDESGMPKERFSAEFPKEGPSILRIQQVVRGDSAAYFCASSPRGQGASPLHFGNGTRLTVT.

V is TRBV7-2 and J is TRBJ1-2; TRBD1 agrees at 9 bases. The V gene's germline CDR1 is SGHTA and CDR2 FQGNSA. The CDR3 is made up of 14 amino acids. Trimming cost V 5 bases and J 4 bases; bases outside gene matches: 5. The CDR3 nucleotides are TGTGCCAGCAGCCCCCAGACAGGGGGCTATGGCTACACCTTC. Translated: CASSPQTGGYGYTF. Full variable domain (outside the CDR3, taken from reference TRBV7-2 and TRBJ1-2): GAGVSQSPSNKVTEKGKDVELRCDPISGHTALYWYRQSLGQGLEFLIYFQGNSAPDKSGLPSDRFSAERTGGSVSTLTIQRTQQEDSAVYLCASSPQTGGYGYTFGSGTRLTVV.

This chain links TRBV7-2 with TRBJ2-6; D is undetermined. Trimming removed 6 bases from V and 0 bases from J, with 12 bases in between. The CDR3 has 16 amino acids. Per germline, CDR1 SGHTA and CDR2 FQGNSA. The chain's CDR3 is CASSRSESSGANVLTF. The DNA for the CDR3 is TGTGCCAGCAGTCGGTCGGAGAGCTCTGGGGCCAACGTCCTGACTTTC.

The chain links TRBV29-1 to TRBJ1-4; unclear D gene. The CDR3 has 11 residues. The germline V gene encodes CDR1 SQVTM and CDR2 ANQGSEA. V gave up 1 base and J gave up 16 bases, with 13 bases separating them. The CDR3 DNA is TGCAGCGTTGAAGGGCCGGCGGAGCGGTTTTTT. This encodes CSVEGPAERFF. Complete variable domain (other parts from reference TRBV29-1 and TRBJ1-4): SAVISQKPSRDICQRGTSLTIQCQVDSQVTMMFWYRQQPGQSLTLIATANQGSEATYESGFVIDKFPISRPNLTFSTLTVSNMSPEDSSIYLCSVEGPAERFFGSGTQLSVL.

The rearrangement uses TRBV6-5 and TRBJ1-3, with unresolved D. The CDR3 is 12 amino acids. Germline-derived CDR1 and CDR2 are MNHEY and SVGAGI. V lost 5 bases, J lost 4 bases, and 6 bases lay in between. This CDR3 reads CASSPQGNTIYF. The DNA for the CDR3 is TGTGCCAGCAGTCCCCAGGGAAACACCATATATTTT.

Only a few counts were recorded for this clone. The chain couples TRBV4-2 to TRBJ2-3; perhaps TRBD1 as D (5 bases). The CDR3 is 12 residues long. Trimming shortened V by 1 base and J by 7 bases, and 6 bases separated the two germline ends. Germline values: CDR1 LGHNA, CDR2 YNFKEQ. CDR3 sequence reads: CASSQGQNTQYF. DNA of the CDR3: TGTGCCAGCAGCCAAGGACAGAATACGCAGTATTTT.

This clone showed up just once. V gene TRBV2 combines with J gene TRBJ2-5; no reliable D call. This CDR3 has 15 residues. Per the germline V gene, CDR1 is SNHLY and CDR2 is FYNNEI. The V and J ends lost 3 bases and 1 base respectively, with 12 bases between them. CDR3 sequence: CASSDPRSVQETQYF. The CDR3 bases are TGTGCCAGCAGTGATCCACGGTCCGTCCAAGAGACCCAGTACTTC.